These T cell receptor beta chains were read from a single sample in a study of blood T cell repertoires in COVID-19. Repertoires were generated with immunoSEQ multiplex PCR, while TCRdb's copy carries only in-frame clones and drops some. The sample shows 180,000 or so clones, 80% to 90% of them seen only once. Source material: peripheral blood. The receptors were gathered from a woman aged 80 or over with COVID-19, enrolled during active disease. The CDR3 runs from the conserved cysteine through the conserved F or W. D genes are given only for firm matches. Clone sizes are given selectively: once, few, many, or a class where the clone is expanded.

V	size	J	D	DNA	CDR3
TRBV6-5	NA	TRBJ2-2	TRBD2	TGTGCCAGCGATCGGGGGACTAGCGGCACCGGGGAGCTGTTTTTT	CASDRGTSGTGELFF
TRBV7-2	NA	TRBJ2-1	NA	TGTGCCAGCAGCTTTCGGGCGGGGAACTACAATGAGCAGTTCTTC	CASSFRAGNYNEQFF
TRBV2	NA	TRBJ1-2	NA	TGTGCCAGCACAATGGGGGGGATCGGGAGAAACTATGGCTACACCTTC	CASTMGGIGRNYGYTF
TRBV10-3	NA	TRBJ2-2	NA	TGTGCCATCAGTGAGCAAGGGCGGGGGCTCGGCACCGGGGAGCTGTTTTTT	CAISEQGRGLGTGELFF
TRBV2	NA	TRBJ2-6	NA	TGTGCCAGCAGTTATACAGGGTTCCCTGGGGCCAACGTCCTGACTTTC	CASSYTGFPGANVLTF
TRBV28	NA	TRBJ1-3	NA	TGTGCCAGCACCCTCGGAAACACCATATATTTT	CASTLGNTIYF
TRBV11-2	NA	TRBJ2-7	NA	NA	CASSFGSGLAVSYEQYF
TRBV6-6	once	TRBJ1-2	NA	TGTGCCAGCAGTTACCACGGACAGCTTATTAGTGGCTACACCTTC	CASSYHGQLISGYTF
TRBV6-5	NA	TRBJ2-7	TRBD2	TGTGCCAGCAGCCACCGGGGAGGGTCCTACGAGCAGTACTTC	CASSHRGGSYEQYF
TRBV12-3/TRBV12-4	NA	TRBJ2-4	NA	TGTGCCAGCAGCCCTGCGGGACGAGGTGTTCAGTACTTC	CASSPAGRGVQYF
TRBV19	NA	TRBJ2-2	TRBD1	TGTGCCAGTGGCACAGGGACAGGGGGCACCGGGGAGCTGTTTTTT	CASGTGTGGTGELFF
TRBV4-1	NA	TRBJ2-3	TRBD2	TGCGCCAGCAGCCAAAGCGGGAGGGCTTCGGGAGATACGCAGTATTTT	CASSQSGRASGDTQYF
TRBV28	NA	TRBJ2-7	TRBD2	TGTGCCGCCACCTCTCGACTAGCGGGGACCTACGAGCAGTACTTC	CAATSRLAGTYEQYF
TRBV5-4	NA	TRBJ1-6	NA	TGTGCCAGCAGCTTTCAGAACCCCTATAATTCACCCCTCCACTTT	CASSFQNPYNSPLHF